This paragraph reports one T cell receptor (beta chain). The data belong to a study of blood T cell repertoires in COVID-19. Across the whole study: The United States, Italy and Spain provided the acute and convalescent COVID-19 samples. PBMCs, B-cell-depleted T cells, or T cells were the source of the cDNA or gDNA that made up the material.

Per the original methods: Amplification of reference gene primers provided the estimated nucleated cell counts. Profiling relied on immunoSEQ multiplex PCR, and the TCRdb table lists in-frame clones only, not all of them. The V and J calls and clone size are taken from that table; D and trimming were inferred from the DNA. This sample has about 140,000 clones, with about four fifths found just once. Germline V gene lookup returns CDR1 MDHEN and CDR2 SYDVKM. V was shortened by 3 bases and J by 1 base, with 15 bases between the two germline ends. The CDR3 sequence is 16 residues long. Material for sequencing was peripheral blood. This clonotype was obtained from a human donor in a cohort sampled during active COVID-19. The rearrangement links TRBV28 to TRBJ1-1; no clear D gene. The CDR3 sequence: CASSLMNQGGNTEAFF. Here the CDR3 DNA reads TGTGCCAGCAGTTTGATGAACCAAGGAGGGAACACTGAAGCTTTCTTT.